The 7 T cell receptor beta chains below all came from one sample that was sequenced in a study of early T cells in non-severe SARS-CoV-2 infection. Via MiXCR, TCRdb re-called the 5' RACE reads, giving one row per CDR3 protein. The data contain approximately 66,000 distinct CDR3 sequences, 12% of them seen just once; the ten biggest clones take up over 1%. The input for sequencing was whole blood, taken at baseline. These receptors all stem from an adult who was a healthcare worker with PCR-confirmed SARS-CoV-2 infection or an uninfected control (not recorded which). The donor label of this sample is uncertain.

The chain uses TRBV12-3 or TRBV12-4 and TRBJ2-1; 9 bases line up with TRBD2. Trimming cost V 1 base and J 6 bases; bases outside gene matches: 4. The CDR3 spans 15 residues. The CDR3, as DNA: TGTGCCAGCAGTTTAGTCGCGGGGGGGGCCAATGAGCAGTTCTTC. Protein: CASSLVAGGANEQFF.

This clonotype was counted a few times. The chain recombines TRBV4-2 with TRBJ1-2; D is unclear. Germline V gene lookup returns CDR1 LGHNA and CDR2 YNFKEQ. Trimming pared 1 base from V and 2 bases from J, leaving 14 bases between. This CDR3 is built from 16 residues. The CDR3 sequence: CASSQASARINYGYTF. CDR3 sequence (DNA): TGTGCCAGCAGCCAAGCGTCAGCACGGATAAACTATGGCTACACCTTC.

This chain joins TRBV12-3 or TRBV12-4 and TRBJ2-3; D perhaps matches TRBD2 (7 bases). The CDR3 loop spans 16 amino acids. V lost 6 bases and J lost 2, with 18 bases in between. The CDR3 bases are TGTGCCAGCAGGCACCGGGGGGCGCGTTCCACAGATACGCAGTATTTT. This codes for CASRHRGARSTDTQYF.

The chain combines TRBV10-3 with TRBJ2-7, with TRBD1 matching 8 bases. V was pared by 10 bases and J by 5 bases, with 4 bases of the junction left unmatched. The CDR3 sequence is 11 residues long. Looked up from germline, CDR1 is ENHRY and CDR2 is SYGVKD. The CDR3 is CATGGWNEQYV. The CDR3 DNA reads TGTGCCACAGGGGGCTGGAACGAGCAGTACGTC.

This clonotype was recorded many times. The chain has TRBV4-1 and TRBJ2-2, with 8 bases that match TRBD2. The CDR3 sequence is 15 residues long. J lost 4 bases, V lost 2 bases, and 3 bases had no gene match. The V gene's germline CDR1 is MGHRA and CDR2 YSYEKL. The CDR3 protein is CASSQLSGATGELFF. The CDR3, as DNA: TGCGCCAGCAGCCAACTTAGCGGGGCCACCGGGGAGCTGTTTTTT.

This clonotype was observed at least ten times. The rearrangement links TRBV2 to TRBJ2-1, with 7 bases fitting TRBD1. The trim removed 6 bases at V and 9 bases at J, leaving 11 bases unmatched. CDR1 and CDR2 from the germline V gene are SNHLY and FYNNEI. This CDR3 has 14 amino acids. The CDR3 spells CASRETGFLGEQFF. CDR3 DNA: TGTGCCAGCAGGGAGACAGGGTTCCTGGGTGAGCAGTTCTTC.

This clonotype was seen at least ten times. The chain couples TRBV12-3 or TRBV12-4 to TRBJ1-3, with D unresolved. V gave up 6 bases and J gave up 0 bases, with 12 bases separating them. The CDR3 extends over 15 amino acids. DNA for the CDR3: TGTGCCAGCAGCCCTATTTTACCCTCTGGAAACACCATATATTTT. It translates to CASSPILPSGNTIYF.